This T cell receptor (beta chain) emerged from a study of metastatic and nonmetastatic thyroid tumors. General study findings and limits: Within blood and tumor, benign nodules reportedly had significantly lower TCR beta diversity than malignant thyroid tumors did.

This clone was recorded at least ten times. Its specificity is not known. TCRdb re-called the PCR reads via MiXCR. The sample includes 35,000 to 50,000 clones, roughly 27% of them seen just once. This CDR3 has 15 residues. CDR1 is KGHSH, CDR2 LQKENI, per germline. Deletions cut 2 bases from V and 2 bases from J, with 12 bases between. None of the patients had undergone any treatment ahead of thyroid surgery. Material: blood. This TCR was sampled from a male donor with papillary thyroid cancer or a benign thyroid nodule (not recorded which). Some clones in this sample may be carry-over from other donors' samples. The chain combines TRBV18 with TRBJ1-2; D is undetermined. CDR3 residues: CASSPGYPANYGYTF. The CDR3 nucleotides are TGTGCCAGCTCACCAGGGTATCCAGCCAACTATGGCTACACCTTC.